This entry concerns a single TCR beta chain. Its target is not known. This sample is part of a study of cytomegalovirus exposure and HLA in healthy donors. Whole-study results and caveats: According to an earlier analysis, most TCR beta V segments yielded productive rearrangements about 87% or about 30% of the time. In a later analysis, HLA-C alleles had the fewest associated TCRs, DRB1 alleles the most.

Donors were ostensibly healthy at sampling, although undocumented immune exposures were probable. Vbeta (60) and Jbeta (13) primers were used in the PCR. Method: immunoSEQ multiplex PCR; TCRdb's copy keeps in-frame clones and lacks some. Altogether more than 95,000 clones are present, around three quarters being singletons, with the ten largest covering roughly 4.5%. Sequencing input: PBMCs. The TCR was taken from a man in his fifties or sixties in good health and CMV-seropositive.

CDR3 coding DNA: TGTGCCAGCAGCCACCCGAACGTGGGGCGCTATGGCTACACCTTC. It translates to CASSHPNVGRYGYTF. The gene calls are TRBV14 and TRBJ1-2; D may be TRBD1 (5 bases). CDR3 length: 15 residues. V lost 3 bases, J lost 4 bases, and 15 bases lay in between. Germline CDR1 SGHDN, CDR2 FVKESK.